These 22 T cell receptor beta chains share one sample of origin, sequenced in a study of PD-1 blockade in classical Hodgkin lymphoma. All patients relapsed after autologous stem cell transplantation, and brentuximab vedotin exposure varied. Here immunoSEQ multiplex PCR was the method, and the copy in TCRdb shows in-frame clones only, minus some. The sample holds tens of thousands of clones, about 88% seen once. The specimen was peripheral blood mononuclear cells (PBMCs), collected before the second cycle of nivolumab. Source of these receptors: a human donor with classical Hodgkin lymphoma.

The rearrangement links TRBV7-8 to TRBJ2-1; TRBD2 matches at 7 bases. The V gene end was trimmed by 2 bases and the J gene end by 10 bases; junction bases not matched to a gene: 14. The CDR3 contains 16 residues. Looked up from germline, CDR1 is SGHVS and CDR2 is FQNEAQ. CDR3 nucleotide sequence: TGTGCCAGCAGCTTAAGCCCCCTAGCGGCCGCGTCCGAGCAGTTCTTC. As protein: CASSLSPLAAASEQFF.

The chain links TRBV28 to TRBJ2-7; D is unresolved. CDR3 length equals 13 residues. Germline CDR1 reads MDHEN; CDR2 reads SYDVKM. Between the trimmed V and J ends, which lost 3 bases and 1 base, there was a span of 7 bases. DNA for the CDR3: TGTGCCAGCAGTTTTCAGGAGTCCTACGAGCAGTACTTC. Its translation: CASSFQESYEQYF.

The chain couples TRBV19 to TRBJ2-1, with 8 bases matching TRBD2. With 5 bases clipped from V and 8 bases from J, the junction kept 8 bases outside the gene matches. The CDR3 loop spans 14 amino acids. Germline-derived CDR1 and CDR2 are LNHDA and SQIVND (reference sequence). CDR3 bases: TGTGCCAGTAGTTTTAGCGGGAATCACGATGAGCAGTTCTTC. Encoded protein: CASSFSGNHDEQFF.

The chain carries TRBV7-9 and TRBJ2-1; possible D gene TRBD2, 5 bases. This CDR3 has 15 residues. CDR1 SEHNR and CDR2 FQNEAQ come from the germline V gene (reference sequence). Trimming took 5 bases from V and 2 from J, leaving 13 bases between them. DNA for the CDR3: TGTGCCAGCAGCCCAAGGGTCGGGGCCTACAATGAGCAGTTCTTC. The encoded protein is CASSPRVGAYNEQFF.

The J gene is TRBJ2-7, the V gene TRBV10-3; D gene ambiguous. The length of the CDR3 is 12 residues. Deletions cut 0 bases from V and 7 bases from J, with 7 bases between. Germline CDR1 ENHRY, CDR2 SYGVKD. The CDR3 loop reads CAISESWGEQYF. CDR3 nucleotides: TGTGCCATCAGTGAGTCATGGGGTGAGCAGTACTTC.

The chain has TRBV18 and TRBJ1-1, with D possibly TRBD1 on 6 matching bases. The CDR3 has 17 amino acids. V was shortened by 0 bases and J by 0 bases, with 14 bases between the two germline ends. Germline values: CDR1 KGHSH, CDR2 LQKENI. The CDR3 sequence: CASSPPLHSGVNTEAFF. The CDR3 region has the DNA TGTGCCAGCTCACCACCTCTCCACTCAGGGGTGAACACTGAAGCTTTCTTT. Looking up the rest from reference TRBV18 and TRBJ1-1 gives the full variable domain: NAGVMQNPRHLVRRRGQEARLRCSPMKGHSHVYWYRQLPEEGLKFMVYLQKENIIDESGMPKERFSAEFPKEGPSILRIQQVVRGDSAAYFCASSPPLHSGVNTEAFFGQGTRLTVV.

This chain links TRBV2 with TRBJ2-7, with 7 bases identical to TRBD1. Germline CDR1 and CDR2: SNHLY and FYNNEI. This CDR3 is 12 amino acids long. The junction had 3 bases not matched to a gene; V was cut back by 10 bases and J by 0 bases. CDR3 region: CANRGSSYEQYF. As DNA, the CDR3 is TGTGCCAACAGGGGAAGCTCCTACGAGCAGTACTTC.

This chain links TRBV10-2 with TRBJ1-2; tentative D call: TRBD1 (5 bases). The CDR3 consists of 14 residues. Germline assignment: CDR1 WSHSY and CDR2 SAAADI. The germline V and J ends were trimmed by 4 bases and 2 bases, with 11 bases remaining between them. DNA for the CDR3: TGCGCCAGCAGTGTTGGGACGGGAAACTATGGCTACACCTTC. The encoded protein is CASSVGTGNYGYTF.

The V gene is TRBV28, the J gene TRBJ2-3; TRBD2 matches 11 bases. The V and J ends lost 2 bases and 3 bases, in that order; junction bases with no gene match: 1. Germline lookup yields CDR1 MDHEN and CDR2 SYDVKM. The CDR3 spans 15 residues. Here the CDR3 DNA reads TGTGCCAGCAGTTTACTAGCGGGGGGTACAGATACGCAGTATTTT. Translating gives CASSLLAGGTDTQYF.

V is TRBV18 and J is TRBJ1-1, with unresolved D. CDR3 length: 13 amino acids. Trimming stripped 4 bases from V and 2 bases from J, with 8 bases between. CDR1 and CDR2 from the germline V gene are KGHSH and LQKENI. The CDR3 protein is CASSLSRNTEAFF. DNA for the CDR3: TGTGCCAGCTCACTTTCGAGAAACACTGAAGCTTTCTTT.

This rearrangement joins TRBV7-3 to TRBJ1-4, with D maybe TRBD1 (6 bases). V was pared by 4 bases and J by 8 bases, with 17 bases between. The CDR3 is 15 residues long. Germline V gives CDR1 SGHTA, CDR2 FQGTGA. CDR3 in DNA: TGTGCCAGCAGCTCTACAGGGATAAACTGGGAAAAACTGTTTTTT. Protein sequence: CASSSTGINWEKLFF.

This CDR3 is CASSIRLRGETQYF. The CDR3, as DNA: TGTGCCAGCAGTATCCGGTTGAGGGGAGAGACCCAGTACTTC. J is TRBJ2-5 and V is TRBV27; D tentatively reads TRBD1 or TRBD2 (5 bases each). CDR3 size: 14 residues. The V end was cut by 5 bases, the J end by 4 bases, with 14 bases between. From germline, CDR1 is MNHEY and CDR2 SMNVEV (reference sequence).

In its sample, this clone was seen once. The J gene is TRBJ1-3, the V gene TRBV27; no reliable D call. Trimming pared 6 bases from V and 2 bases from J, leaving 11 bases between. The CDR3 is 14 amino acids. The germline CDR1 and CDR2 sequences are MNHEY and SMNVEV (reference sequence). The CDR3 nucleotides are TGTGCCAGCAGGCTGTCATTTGCTGGAAACACCATATATTTT. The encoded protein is CASRLSFAGNTIYF.

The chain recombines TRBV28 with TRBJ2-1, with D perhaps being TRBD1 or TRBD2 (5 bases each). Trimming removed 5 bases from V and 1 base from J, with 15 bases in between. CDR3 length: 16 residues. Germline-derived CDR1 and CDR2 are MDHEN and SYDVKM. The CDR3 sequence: CASSPTGAWSYNEQFF. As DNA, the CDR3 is TGTGCCAGCAGTCCCACCGGGGCTTGGTCCTACAATGAGCAGTTCTTC. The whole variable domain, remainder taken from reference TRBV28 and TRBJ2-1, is DVKVTQSSRYLVKRTGEKVFLECVQDMDHENMFWYRQDPGLGLRLIYFSYDVKMKEKGDIPEGYSVSREKKERFSLILESASTNQTSMYLCASSPTGAWSYNEQFFGPGTRLTVL.

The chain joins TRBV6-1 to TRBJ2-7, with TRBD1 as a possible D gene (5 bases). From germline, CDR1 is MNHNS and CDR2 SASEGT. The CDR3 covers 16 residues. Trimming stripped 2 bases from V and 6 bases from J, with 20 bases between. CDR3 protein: CASSELGSIQGAEQYF. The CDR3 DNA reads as TGTGCCAGCAGTGAACTGGGATCCATCCAGGGCGCCGAGCAGTACTTC.

In DNA, the CDR3 is TGTGCCAGCAGCTTAGCCCTAGAAGGCTCTGGAAACACCATATATTTT. It codes for CASSLALEGSGNTIYF. The rearrangement uses TRBV7-9 and TRBJ1-3, with D uncertain. This CDR3 is 16 amino acids long. CDR1 and CDR2 from the germline V gene are SEHNR and FQNEAQ (reference sequence). Trimming took off 0 bases at V and 0 bases at J, with 9 bases between the two ends.

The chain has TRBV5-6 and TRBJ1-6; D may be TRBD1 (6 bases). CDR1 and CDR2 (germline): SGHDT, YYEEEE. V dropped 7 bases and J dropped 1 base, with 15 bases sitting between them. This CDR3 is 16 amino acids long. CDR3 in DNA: TGTGCCAGCGCCCCATGGGGGGCTTCCTATAATTCACCCCTCCACTTT. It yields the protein CASAPWGASYNSPLHF.

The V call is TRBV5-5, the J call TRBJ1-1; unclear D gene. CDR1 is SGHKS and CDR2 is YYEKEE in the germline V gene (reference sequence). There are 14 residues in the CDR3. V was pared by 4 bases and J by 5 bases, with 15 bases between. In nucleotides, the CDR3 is TGTGCCAGCAGCGTCGGTGACGGCGGGACTGAAGCTTTCTTT. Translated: CASSVGDGGTEAFF. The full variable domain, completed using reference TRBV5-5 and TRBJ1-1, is DAGVTQSPTHLIKTRGQQVTLRCSPISGHKSVSWYQQVLGQGPQFIFQYYEKEERGRGNFPDRFSARQFPNYSSELNVNALLLGDSALYLCASSVGDGGTEAFFGQGTRLTVV.

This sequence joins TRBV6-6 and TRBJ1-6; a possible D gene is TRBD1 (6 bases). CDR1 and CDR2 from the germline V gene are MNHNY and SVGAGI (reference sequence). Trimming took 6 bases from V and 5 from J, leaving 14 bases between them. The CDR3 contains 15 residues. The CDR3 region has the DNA TGTGCCAGCAGGTTAGGGGGGCGTAATAATTCACCCCTCCACTTT. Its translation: CASRLGGRNNSPLHF.

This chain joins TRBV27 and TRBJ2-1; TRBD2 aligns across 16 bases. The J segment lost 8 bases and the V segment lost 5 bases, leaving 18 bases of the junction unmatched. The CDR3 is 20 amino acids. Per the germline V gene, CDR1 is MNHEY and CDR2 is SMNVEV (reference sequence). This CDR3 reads CASSSTGLAGGPPVIDEQFF. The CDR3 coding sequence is TGTGCCAGCAGTAGTACGGGACTAGCGGGGGGGCCCCCTGTCATCGATGAGCAGTTCTTC.

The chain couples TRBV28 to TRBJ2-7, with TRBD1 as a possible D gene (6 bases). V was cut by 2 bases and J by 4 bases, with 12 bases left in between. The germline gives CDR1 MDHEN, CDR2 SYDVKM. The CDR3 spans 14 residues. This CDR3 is CASSLGTPNYEQYF. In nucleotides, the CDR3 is TGTGCCAGCAGTTTAGGGACACCTAATTACGAGCAGTACTTC.

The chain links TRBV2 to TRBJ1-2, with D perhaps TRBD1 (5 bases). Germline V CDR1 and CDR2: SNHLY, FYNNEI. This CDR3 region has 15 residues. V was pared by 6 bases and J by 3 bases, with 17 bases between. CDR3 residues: CASRWDGAQYYGYTF. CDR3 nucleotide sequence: TGTGCCAGCAGATGGGACGGCGCCCAGTACTATGGCTACACCTTC.